The clone carrying this TCR beta chain was detected only a few times. Its antigen is as yet unknown. Per the germline V gene, CDR1 is SNHLY and CDR2 is FYNNEI. CDR3 size: 12 residues. V lost 5 bases and J 13 bases, leaving 15 bases between the germline ends. Total RNA, at least 6 micrograms per sample, was extracted from PBMCs. This entry belongs to a study of blood T cells in healthy people across ages. Combining a sample-barcoded 5' primer with a J-beta primer mix, a second PCR ran for 7 to 11 cycles. Every cDNA molecule bore a tag from a template-switch adaptor containing 12 random nucleotides. TCRdb itself ran the 5' RACE reads through MiXCR, one entry per CDR3 protein. Of fewer than 1,000,000 distinct CDR3 sequences in the sample, around two fifths were seen once. Whole-study results and caveats: Long-lived donors carried more naive CD4+ cells and greater diversity than aged donors. PBMCs were not sorted, which prevented a conclusive comparison of naive versus antigen-experienced cells.

The specimen was blood. The chain has TRBV2 and TRBJ2-4, with D unclear. This sequence originates from a man aged 60-69 years in good health. DNA of the CDR3: TGTGCCAGCAGTCCTCAGGCTTTAGGGCAGTACTTC. The encoded protein is CASSPQALGQYF.